This TCR beta chain was identified during a study of beta chain features in type 1 diabetes. Study results and caveats: Within the patient group, naive, central memory and Treg TCRB repertoires appeared more similar to each other than within healthy donors. Patients and controls would share equally any PCR tilt toward shorter templates.

The V gene's germline CDR1 is SEHNR and CDR2 FQNEAQ (reference sequence). The CDR3 length is 15 residues. Trimming cost V 3 bases and J 11 bases, with 19 bases left between them. About this clone: The antigen remains unidentified.

Expressed TCRB transcripts were sequenced, since all the RNA that had been isolated was reverse transcribed. The assay was immunoSEQ multiplex PCR, and TCRdb's table has in-frame clones only and misses some. Of tens of thousands of clones listed, roughly 30% were seen once; the top ten hold 0.45%. The clonotype comes from a woman in her late teens or twenties in good health. The sample consisted of stem cell memory CD4+ T cells from blood. This chain links TRBV7-9 with TRBJ1-4; D gene ambiguous. CDR3 region: CASSLAPGHAGKLFF. In nucleotides, the CDR3 is TGTGCCAGCAGCTTGGCGCCGGGCCACGCGGGCAAACTGTTTTTT.